One and the same sample provided the 2 T cell receptor beta chains below, sequenced in a study of blood T cell repertoires in COVID-19. Sequenced by immunoSEQ multiplex PCR; TCRdb stores in-frame clones only, minus some. The table has 100,000 to 150,000 clones, more than 65% seen once; the top ten hold more than 20%. Material: peripheral blood. The source of these receptors is a human donor in a cohort sampled during active COVID-19.

This clone came up once. The chain uses TRBV2 and TRBJ2-4; 10 bases are shared with TRBD2. V lost 2 bases, J lost 1 base, and 5 bases stayed unmatched. Germline CDR1 SNHLY, CDR2 FYNNEI. CDR3 length equals 17 residues. The CDR3 reads CASSEKVAGGAKNIQYF. Here the CDR3 DNA reads TGTGCCAGCAGTGAAAAGGTAGCGGGAGGCGCCAAAAACATTCAGTACTTC.

The chain links TRBV3-1 (or the pseudogene TRBV3-2) to TRBJ2-5, with TRBD1 as a possible D gene (5 bases). This CDR3 has 15 residues. In germline, CDR1 is LGHDT, CDR2 YNNKEL (reference sequence). Trimming shortened V by 3 bases and J by 2 bases, and 13 bases separated the two germline ends. In DNA, the CDR3 is TGTGCCAGCAGCCACCCAGGGATGGGTCAAGAGACCCAGTACTTC. Translation: CASSHPGMGQETQYF.